A selection of T cell receptor beta chains follows, all from one sample in a study of blood T cells in healthy people across ages. TCRdb re-called the 5' RACE reads with MiXCR, one entry per CDR3 protein. The sample has roughly 1,000,000 distinct CDR3 sequences, approximately 26% seen once. The sample also formed part of further work on T cells of mothers and their children.

Sequences were obtained from blood. The receptors shown here come from a girl aged 2 to 9 in good health. Both conserved end residues are part of each CDR3. D genes are given only for firm matches. Rows may omit the clone size; those that give it use once, few, many or a size class.

J: TRBJ1-1
size: NA
V: TRBV15
D: NA
CDR3: CATSRGRGAEAFF
DNA: TGTGCCACCAGCAGAGGACGCGGGGCTGAAGCTTTCTTT

J: TRBJ1-1
size: NA
V: TRBV29-1
D: NA
CDR3: CSVESEFHTEAFF
DNA: TGCAGCGTAGAATCGGAATTTCACACTGAAGCTTTCTTT

J: TRBJ1-2
size: few
V: TRBV19
D: NA
CDR3: CASSIEEGNYGYTF
DNA: TGTGCCAGTAGTATAGAGGAAGGAAACTATGGCTACACCTTC

J: TRBJ2-1
size: many
V: TRBV25-1
D: TRBD2
CDR3: CASSAGGGDEQFF
DNA: TGTGCCAGCAGTGCCGGCGGGGGGGATGAGCAGTTCTTC

J: TRBJ1-1
size: few
V: TRBV5-1
D: NA
CDR3: CASSLLEGREAFF
DNA: TGCGCCAGCAGCTTGTTAGAGGGACGGGAAGCTTTCTTT

J: TRBJ2-5
size: NA
V: TRBV28
D: NA
CDR3: CASSPVVVLAQYF
DNA: TGTGCCAGCAGCCCGGTTGTGGTGTTGGCCCAGTACTTC

J: TRBJ1-2
size: many
V: TRBV12-3/TRBV12-4
D: TRBD1
CDR3: CASSFGTGGRYGYTF
DNA: TGTGCCAGCAGTTTTGGCACAGGGGGCCGGTATGGCTACACCTTC

J: TRBJ2-3
size: NA
V: TRBV24-1
D: NA
CDR3: CATSPPGDTQYF
DNA: TGTGCCACTTCTCCCCCGGGGGATACGCAGTATTTT

J: TRBJ2-5
size: few
V: TRBV4-1
D: NA
CDR3: CASSQGNFRGNEETQYF
DNA: TGCGCCAGCAGCCAAGGAAACTTCCGCGGGAACGAAGAGACCCAGTACTTC

J: TRBJ1-2
size: few
V: TRBV12-3/TRBV12-4
D: NA
CDR3: CASSFGHRVNGYTF
DNA: TGTGCCAGCAGTTTCGGCCACAGGGTAAATGGCTACACCTTC

J: TRBJ2-7
size: NA
V: TRBV7-9
D: NA
CDR3: CASSSNRPYEQYF
DNA: TGTGCCAGCAGCTCTAACAGGCCCTACGAGCAGTACTTC

J: TRBJ2-1
size: few
V: TRBV20-1
D: TRBD2
CDR3: CSASGLAGVYNEQFF
DNA: TGCAGTGCTAGCGGACTAGCGGGGGTATACAATGAGCAGTTCTTC

J: TRBJ2-1
size: few
V: TRBV6-6
D: TRBD2
CDR3: CASSYGLGMYNEQFF
DNA: TGTGCCAGCAGTTACGGACTAGGGATGTACAATGAGCAGTTCTTC

J: TRBJ2-7
size: NA
V: TRBV28
D: TRBD1
CDR3: CASSAAGTASYEQYF
DNA: TGTGCCAGCAGTGCCGCCGGGACAGCTTCCTACGAGCAGTACTTC

J: TRBJ2-3
size: few
V: TRBV25-1
D: TRBD1
CDR3: CASEGQGAYTDTQYF
DNA: TGTGCCAGCGAGGGACAGGGGGCTTATACAGATACGCAGTATTTT

J: TRBJ2-7
size: NA
V: TRBV4-2
D: NA
CDR3: CASSQDSRTDYEQYF
DNA: TGTGCCAGCAGCCAAGATTCCCGGACTGATTACGAGCAGTACTTC

J: TRBJ2-5
size: NA
V: TRBV7-6
D: TRBD1
CDR3: CASSFRQGVQETQYF
DNA: TGTGCCAGCAGCTTTCGACAGGGGGTACAAGAGACCCAGTACTTC

J: TRBJ2-7
size: few
V: TRBV29-1
D: NA
CDR3: CSVVVWGESYEQYF
DNA: TGCAGCGTTGTGGTTTGGGGGGAGTCCTACGAGCAGTACTTC

J: TRBJ1-2
size: NA
V: TRBV29-1
D: NA
CDR3: CSVGVKASLQPYGYTF
DNA: TGCAGCGTTGGAGTGAAAGCTTCGCTACAACCCTATGGCTACACCTTC

J: TRBJ1-4
size: NA
V: TRBV4-1
D: TRBD1
CDR3: CASSQGWTGGEKLFF
DNA: TGCGCCAGCAGCCAAGGGTGGACAGGGGGCGAAAAACTGTTTTTT

J: TRBJ2-7
size: NA
V: TRBV12-5
D: TRBD1
CDR3: CASGSGQGIDEQYF
DNA: TGTGCTAGTGGTTCGGGACAGGGAATTGACGAGCAGTACTTC

J: TRBJ2-7
size: NA
V: TRBV18
D: NA
CDR3: CASSLGTANEQYF
DNA: TGTGCCAGCTCACTGGGGACCGCTAATGAGCAGTACTTC

J: TRBJ2-3
size: NA
V: TRBV4-1
D: TRBD2
CDR3: CAGSQTGGRAPDTQYF
DNA: TGCGCCGGCAGCCAAACCGGCGGGAGGGCCCCAGATACGCAGTATTTT

J: TRBJ2-3
size: NA
V: TRBV5-1
D: TRBD2
CDR3: CASSLSGNSGRRGDTQYF
DNA: TGCGCCAGCAGCTTGAGCGGCAATAGCGGGAGGCGCGGAGATACGCAGTATTTT

J: TRBJ2-7
size: NA
V: TRBV7-9
D: NA
CDR3: CASSRDGYYEQYF
DNA: TGTGCCAGCAGCCGGGACGGCTACTACGAGCAGTACTTC

J: TRBJ1-4
size: few
V: TRBV5-1
D: NA
CDR3: CASSLDPRVGKLFF
DNA: TGCGCCAGCAGCTTGGATCCTAGAGTCGGAAAACTGTTTTTT

J: TRBJ2-7
size: few
V: TRBV19
D: NA
CDR3: CASSMDGRDYEQYF
DNA: TGTGCCAGTAGTATGGACGGCAGGGACTACGAGCAGTACTTC

J: TRBJ1-4
size: NA
V: TRBV4-1
D: NA
CDR3: CASSQFRGEKLFF
DNA: TGCGCCAGCAGCCAATTTCGGGGTGAAAAACTGTTTTTT

J: TRBJ2-7
size: NA
V: TRBV4-1
D: TRBD2
CDR3: CASSQVTGASGDEQYF
DNA: TGCGCCAGCAGCCAAGTGACTGGAGCGAGCGGGGACGAGCAGTACTTC

J: TRBJ2-3
size: NA
V: TRBV20-1
D: NA
CDR3: CSGGDGATDTQYF
DNA: TGCAGTGGAGGTGATGGGGCCACAGATACGCAGTATTTT

J: TRBJ2-5
size: NA
V: TRBV14
D: NA
CDR3: CASSQLSPGKETQYF
DNA: TGTGCCAGCAGCCAATTGAGTCCGGGAAAAGAGACCCAGTACTTC

J: TRBJ2-2
size: few
V: TRBV7-2
D: NA
CDR3: CASSLAYRANTGELFF
DNA: TGTGCCAGCAGCTTAGCGTACCGGGCGAACACCGGGGAGCTGTTTTTT

J: TRBJ2-1
size: few
V: TRBV3-1
D: TRBD2
CDR3: CASSQVTLAGNNEQFF
DNA: TGTGCCAGCAGCCAAGTTACGCTAGCGGGGAACAATGAGCAGTTCTTC

J: TRBJ1-1
size: few
V: TRBV27
D: NA
CDR3: CASRKETVDGYTEAFF
DNA: TGTGCCAGCAGGAAAGAAACGGTAGATGGGTACACTGAAGCTTTCTTT

J: TRBJ2-1
size: few
V: TRBV29-1
D: NA
CDR3: CSVEFRRVNEQFF
DNA: TGCAGCGTTGAATTCAGGAGAGTAAATGAGCAGTTCTTC

J: TRBJ2-1
size: few
V: TRBV28
D: TRBD2
CDR3: CASSSLHLTSGRSWGNEQFF
DNA: TGTGCCAGCAGTTCCCTCCACCTTACTAGCGGGAGGTCTTGGGGCAATGAGCAGTTCTTC

J: TRBJ2-3
size: NA
V: TRBV7-6
D: NA
CDR3: CASSPRPGGDTQYF
DNA: TGTGCCAGCAGCCCACGTCCCGGAGGGGATACGCAGTATTTT

J: TRBJ2-1
size: NA
V: TRBV28
D: TRBD2
CDR3: CASSGTSGTGEQFF
DNA: TGTGCCAGCAGTGGGACTAGCGGGACGGGTGAGCAGTTCTTC

J: TRBJ2-1
size: NA
V: TRBV4-2
D: TRBD2
CDR3: CASSQELGGGVYDEQFF
DNA: TGTGCCAGCAGCCAAGAGTTAGGCGGGGGGGTTTACGATGAGCAGTTCTTC

J: TRBJ2-4
size: NA
V: TRBV20-1
D: NA
CDR3: CSARPQGNIQYF
DNA: TGCAGTGCTAGACCCCAGGGGAACATTCAGTACTTC

J: TRBJ2-5
size: few
V: TRBV20-1
D: NA
CDR3: CSAGQLQETQYF
DNA: TGCAGTGCTGGACAGCTCCAAGAGACCCAGTACTTC

J: TRBJ1-6
size: NA
V: TRBV14
D: NA
CDR3: CASNRGGWSPLHF
DNA: TGTGCCAGCAACAGAGGAGGGTGGTCACCCCTCCACTTT

J: TRBJ2-2
size: NA
V: TRBV9
D: NA
CDR3: CASSTIAPGDTGELFF
DNA: TGTGCCAGCAGTACCATCGCCCCAGGGGACACCGGGGAGCTGTTTTTT

J: TRBJ2-5
size: few
V: TRBV5-6
D: NA
CDR3: CASSFLRGQETQYF
DNA: TGTGCCAGCAGCTTCCTCCGCGGCCAAGAGACCCAGTACTTC

J: TRBJ2-5
size: few
V: TRBV7-9
D: NA
CDR3: CASSLIAASQETQYF
DNA: TGTGCCAGCAGCTTAATAGCGGCAAGCCAAGAGACCCAGTACTTC

J: TRBJ2-7
size: few
V: TRBV7-2
D: NA
CDR3: CASSQGAGNNEQYF
DNA: TGTGCCAGCAGCCAAGGGGCAGGGAACAACGAGCAGTACTTC

J: TRBJ2-7
size: NA
V: TRBV5-1
D: TRBD2
CDR3: CASSLGRERNEQYF
DNA: TGCGCCAGCAGCTTGGGGCGGGAGCGGAACGAGCAGTACTTC

J: TRBJ2-2
size: NA
V: TRBV7-9
D: NA
CDR3: CASSPRGELFF
DNA: TGTGCCAGCAGCCCCAGGGGGGAGCTGTTTTTT

J: TRBJ2-1
size: NA
V: TRBV20-1
D: NA
CDR3: CSAIGLSGAYNEQFF
DNA: TGCAGTGCTATAGGCCTTAGCGGTGCCTACAATGAGCAGTTCTTC

J: TRBJ2-5
size: NA
V: TRBV10-3
D: TRBD2
CDR3: CAQDRTSGTETQYF
DNA: TGTGCCCAGGATAGGACTAGCGGGACGGAGACCCAGTACTTC

J: TRBJ2-4
size: NA
V: TRBV6-2/TRBV6-3
D: NA
CDR3: CASQPGSGQLAKNIQYF
DNA: TGTGCCAGCCAGCCCGGCTCAGGTCAGTTAGCCAAAAACATTCAGTACTTC

J: TRBJ2-1
size: NA
V: TRBV14
D: NA
CDR3: CASSQEGRVYNEQFF
DNA: TGTGCCAGCAGCCAAGAAGGCCGGGTCTACAATGAGCAGTTCTTC

J: TRBJ2-3
size: once
V: TRBV4-1
D: NA
CDR3: CASSQTGYLGTDTQYF
DNA: TGCGCCAGCAGCCAGACCGGATATCTGGGGACAGATACGCAGTATTTT

J: TRBJ2-3
size: few
V: TRBV27
D: NA
CDR3: CASAIGGNTDTQYF
DNA: TGTGCCAGCGCGATAGGCGGAAACACAGATACGCAGTATTTT

J: TRBJ2-5
size: NA
V: TRBV5-1
D: NA
CDR3: CASSLTAGLGETQYF
DNA: TGCGCCAGCAGCTTGACAGCGGGCCTTGGGGAGACCCAGTACTTC

J: TRBJ1-2
size: few
V: TRBV7-2
D: TRBD1
CDR3: CASSQTGTGYYGYTF
DNA: TGTGCCAGCAGCCAGACCGGGACAGGATACTATGGCTACACCTTC

J: TRBJ2-1
size: NA
V: TRBV4-2
D: NA
CDR3: CASSQVSQGRNEQFF
DNA: TGTGCCAGCAGCCAAGTGTCGCAGGGTAGGAATGAGCAGTTCTTC

J: TRBJ1-2
size: NA
V: TRBV9
D: NA
CDR3: CASSGGMRLLNYGYTF
DNA: TGTGCCAGCAGCGGAGGGATGAGATTACTAAACTATGGCTACACCTTC